This T cell receptor beta chain came from a study of long-term antiretroviral therapy in people with HIV (dated by TCRdb to between 2021 and 2024). Broadly, across the study: The earliest samples were collected about a decade before the 2015 WHO recommendation for immediate ART, when ART was typically delayed until CD4 counts fell. Whether ART initiation and durable HIV suppression were associated with changes in peripheral blood TRB repertoire composition and diversity was tested in a retrospective serial study. The cohort contributed 150 to 200 cryopreserved PBMC samples from about 29 adults with confirmed HIV infection, collected serially over a mean of approximately six years (range 1-12). Eleven of the 30 participants with HIV were female. No cross-contamination during QIAcube processing turned up in test extractions that ran a monoclonal T-cell line alongside approximately 35 polyclonal samples.

The CDR3 runs 15 residues from the cysteine to the phenylalanine. CDR3 DNA is the only sequence kept; it has 45 bases, read in frame from the first base. For CDR1 and CDR2, the germline V gene lists MNHNS and SASEGT. After removal of 8 bases from V and 1 base from J, the junction retains 7 bases not matched to a gene. To be included, a participant needed at least one PBMC sample from before ART initiation plus at least two post-ART samples. Every participant with HIV received treatment in the United States of America. Before DNA extraction, cryopreserved samples of roughly 0.85-11 million PBMC were thawed and then washed. At the time of the earliest PBMC sample for each participant with HIV, ages ranged from roughly 20 to 60 years. Per participant, PBMC samples came from 1-4 timepoints prior to ART initiation and 2-8 timepoints following ART initiation, for a median of 7 samples. For every participant, serial HIV viral load, CD4+ T-cell count, ART history and demographic data were obtained. Genomic DNA was extracted from unsorted PBMC with a Qiagen kit on a QIAcube, processed in batches of 12 samples.

The immunoSEQ hsTCRB v3.0 assay was used at survey level resolution to sequence the TRB variable region. A depth of roughly 40,000-50,000 T-cell genomes per sample was targeted for TRB sequencing. An Illumina MiSeq with a v3 150-cycle kit was used to sequence the pooled TRB libraries. The published analysis was carried out like this. Repertoire analysis was run in R within a reproducible Nextflow workflow that covered QC, data transformation and analysis. Custom analyses were implemented in LymphoSeq2, an R package for AIRR-Seq data exploration. A few samples that produced fewer than 5000 total TRB sequences were removed, so approximately 190 HIV repertoires were analyzed. Among the roughly 200 retained HIV repertoires, approximately 61 were collected before ART initiation and under 150 after ART initiation. Repertoires were downsampled to 5000 TRB nucleotide sequences, with summary statistics averaged over 100 downsampling iterations. TRB sequences were retained for analysis only if CDR3 regions of at least seven amino acids were present. A Shannon entropy-derived clonality score and the Gini coefficient were used to measure diversity. In the repertoire networks, any two of the top 5000 CDR3 amino acid sequences were connected whenever the two sequences differed by an edit distance of one. For TRB CDR3 amino acid sequences, antigen specificity groups and MHC restriction were predicted with GLIPH2. To flag known associations with CMV, EBV, HIV or tissue antigens, CDR3 amino acid sequences were compared against VDJdb and McPAS-TCR. Pre-ART, post-ART and control groups were compared with Wilcoxon signed-rank tests and Holm-Bonferroni correction. The source is immuneACCESS, and TCRdb retained only in-frame sequences with V and J called. Part of the clones is not carried over; for the studies checked, unresolved V genes explain less than half of this, and the remainder is unexplained. V, J and clone size are those of that table, while D and trimming were read from the DNA. Here the sample has roughly 24,000 clones; over 80% occur a single time. Over 9% of the sample lies in the top ten.

Points on this clone: Its antigen is unknown. There are no base qualities to consult, and no much larger clone falls within one base.

The full study reports these points: The samples span the years 2004 to 2017, and the ART regimens used may be less effective than current regimens. No data were available on ART adherence, viral resistance or therapy changes, limiting inferences about post-ART repertoire changes. Because PBMC availability was limited, only the TCR beta chain was sequenced, with no alpha chain pairing. Compared with controls, HIV repertoires had narrower CDR3 length ranges, and the network structure pointed to an antigen-experienced repertoire that shifted only slightly toward naive after ART. Expanded TRB clones identified before ART initiation dominated the repertoire across all time points, though the dominance fluctuated and decreased in many PLHIV after ART. Unsorted PBMC were profiled instead of sorted CD4+ and CD8+ T cells because pre-ART samples had limited cell numbers. Starting ART was linked to a significant rise in TRB diversity, yet even with long-term ART the diversity remained significantly lower than in transplant donor controls.

The sequence was obtained from a man in his forties with HIV. The sequence joins TRBV6-1 to TRBJ1-1; a stretch of 10 junction bases matches TRBD1. The starting material was unsorted PBMCs, obtained 1.6 years after starting antiretroviral therapy. The CDR3 is CASGDRGQSNTEAFF. The DNA reads as follows: TGTGCCAGCGGGGACAGGGGTCAATCGAACACTGAAGCTTTCTTT.